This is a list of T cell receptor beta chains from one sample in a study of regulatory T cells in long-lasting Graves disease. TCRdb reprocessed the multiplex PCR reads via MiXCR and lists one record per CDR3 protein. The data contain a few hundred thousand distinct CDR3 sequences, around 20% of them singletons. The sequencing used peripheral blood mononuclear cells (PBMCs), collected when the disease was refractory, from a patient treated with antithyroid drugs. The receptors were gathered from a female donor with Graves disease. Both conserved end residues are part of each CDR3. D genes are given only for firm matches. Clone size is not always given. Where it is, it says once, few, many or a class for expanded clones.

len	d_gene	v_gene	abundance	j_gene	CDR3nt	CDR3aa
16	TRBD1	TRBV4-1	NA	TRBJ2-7	TGCGCCAGCAGCCCGCCAGGACAGGGCAACTCCTACGAGCAGTACTTC	CASSPPGQGNSYEQYF
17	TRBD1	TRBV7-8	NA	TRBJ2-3	TGTGCCAGCAGTCCTTCGCCCTCCAGGGGGAACACAGATACGCAGTATTTT	CASSPSPSRGNTDTQYF
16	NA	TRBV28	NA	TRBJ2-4	TGTGCCAGCAGTTTATTGATCGGGGGAACCAAAAACATTCAGTACTTC	CASSLLIGGTKNIQYF
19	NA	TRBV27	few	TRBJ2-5	TGTGCCAGCAGTTTACCCTTCCCCCGCGGGGCGAGTCTCGGTGAGACCCAGTACTTC	CASSLPFPRGASLGETQYF
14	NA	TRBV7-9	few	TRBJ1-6	TGTGCCAGCAGCTTGGCACAGAGCAATTCACCCCTCCACTTT	CASSLAQSNSPLHF
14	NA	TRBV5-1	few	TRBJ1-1	TGCGCCAGCAGCTTGGCACAGGGTGTCGCTGAAGCTTTCTTT	CASSLAQGVAEAFF
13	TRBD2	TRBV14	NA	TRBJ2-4	TGTGCCAGCAGCCAAGTTAATACCGGGACTACGTACTTC	CASSQVNTGTTYF
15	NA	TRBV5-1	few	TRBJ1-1	TGCGCCAGCAGCTCATTGACAGTGGGGCACACTGAAGCTTTCTTT	CASSSLTVGHTEAFF
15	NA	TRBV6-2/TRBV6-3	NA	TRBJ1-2	TGTGCCAGCAGTCCCTCAGGAGGGTCCGCCTATGGCTACACCTTC	CASSPSGGSAYGYTF
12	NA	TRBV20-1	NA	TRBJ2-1	TGCAGTGCTAGGGAGGACTACAATGAGCAGTTCTTC	CSAREDYNEQFF
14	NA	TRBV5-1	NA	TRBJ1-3	TGCGCCAGCAGCTCGACGGCCTCTGGAAACACCATATATTTT	CASSSTASGNTIYF
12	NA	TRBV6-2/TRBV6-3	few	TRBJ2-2	TGTGCCAGCAGTTACTCGCCGCGGGAGCTGTTTTTT	CASSYSPRELFF
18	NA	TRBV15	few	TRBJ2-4	TGTGCCACCAGCAGAGATAGGGTAGAGGCCTTCCGACCAAACATTCAGTACTTC	CATSRDRVEAFRPNIQYF
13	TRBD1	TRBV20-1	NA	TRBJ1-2	TGCAGTGCTAGATCAGGGGGTGTCTATGGCTACACCTTC	CSARSGGVYGYTF
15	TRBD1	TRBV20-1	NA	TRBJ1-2	TGCAGTGCTCTGTCCCGGGACAGGGGGCCGGGAGGCTACACCTTC	CSALSRDRGPGGYTF
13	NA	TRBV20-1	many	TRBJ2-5	TGCAGTGCTATAGGGGTAGTTGAAGAGACCCAGTACTTC	CSAIGVVEETQYF
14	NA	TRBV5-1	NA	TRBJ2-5	TGCGCCAGCAGTAACTCCCCAGGGAGGGAGACCCAGTACTTC	CASSNSPGRETQYF
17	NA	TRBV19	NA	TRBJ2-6	TGTGCCAGTAGTTTAGGGATAACAAACTCTGGGGCCAACGTCCTGACTTTC	CASSLGITNSGANVLTF
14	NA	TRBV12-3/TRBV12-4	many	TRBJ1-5	TGTGCCAGCAGTTTAGTGGACGGCAATCAGCCCCAGCATTTT	CASSLVDGNQPQHF
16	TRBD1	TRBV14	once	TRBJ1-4	TGTGCCAGCAGCCTCACAGGGGAATCAACTAATGAAAAACTGTTTTTT	CASSLTGESTNEKLFF
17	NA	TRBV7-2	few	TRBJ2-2	TGTGCCAGCAGGCCCAGGCTGGGACTCGGGGCGTCCGGGGAGCTGTTTTTT	CASRPRLGLGASGELFF
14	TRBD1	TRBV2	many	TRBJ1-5	TGTGCCAGCAGGGGGACAGGGAGGAATCAGCCCCAGCATTTT	CASRGTGRNQPQHF
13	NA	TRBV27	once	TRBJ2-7	TGTGCCAGCAGCTCTGGGCCGACCTACGAGCAGCACTTC	CASSSGPTYEQHF
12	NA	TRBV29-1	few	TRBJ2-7	TGCAGCGTTGACGGAGGAACCTACGAGCAGTACTTC	CSVDGGTYEQYF
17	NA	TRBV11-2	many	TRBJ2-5	TGTGCCAGCAGCTTAGTGGGTCGCGGCGGAAATCAAGAGACCCAGTACTTC	CASSLVGRGGNQETQYF
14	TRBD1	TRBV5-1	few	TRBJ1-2	TGCGCCAGCAGCAATCCGGGACAGAAGTATGGCTACACCTTC	CASSNPGQKYGYTF
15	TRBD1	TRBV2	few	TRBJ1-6	TGTGCCAGCAGTGGGACAGGTCTGAATAATTCACCCCTCCACTTT	CASSGTGLNNSPLHF
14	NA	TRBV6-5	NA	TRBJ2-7	TGTGCCAGCAGTTACTACTCCGAAAGCTACGAGCAGTACTTC	CASSYYSESYEQYF
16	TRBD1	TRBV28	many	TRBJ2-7	TGTGCCAGCAGTTTAGGCCGGACAGGTACGCTAGACGAGCAGTACTTC	CASSLGRTGTLDEQYF
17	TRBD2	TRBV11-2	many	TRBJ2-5	TGTGCCAGCAGCTTAGGCGTAGCGGGAGGTTCCCAAGAGACCCAGTACTTC	CASSLGVAGGSQETQYF
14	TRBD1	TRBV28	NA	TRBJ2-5	TGTGCCAGCAGTTCCAGGGGGACCCTGGAGACCCAGTACTTC	CASSSRGTLETQYF
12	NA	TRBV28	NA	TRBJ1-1	TGTGCCAGCAGTTTAGGGGTAGCTGAAGCTTTCTTT	CASSLGVAEAFF
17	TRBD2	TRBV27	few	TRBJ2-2	TGTGCCAGCAGTTTACCCCGACTAGCGGATAACACCGGGGAGCTGTTTTTT	CASSLPRLADNTGELFF
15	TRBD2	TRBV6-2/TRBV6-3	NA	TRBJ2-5	TGTGCCAGCAGGGAACTAGCGGGAGCTGGGGAGACCCAGTACTTC	CASRELAGAGETQYF
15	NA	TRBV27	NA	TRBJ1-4	TGTGCCAGCAGGACTTACAGGGCGACTAATGAAAAACTGTTTTTT	CASRTYRATNEKLFF
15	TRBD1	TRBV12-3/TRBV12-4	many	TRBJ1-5	TGTGCCAGCAGTTTGGGGGACAGGAGTGGTCAGCCCCAGCATTTT	CASSLGDRSGQPQHF
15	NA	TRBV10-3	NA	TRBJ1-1	TGTGCCATCAGTGCCCCGGGGGGGGGGGCCACTGAAGCTTTCTTT	CAISAPGGGATEAFF
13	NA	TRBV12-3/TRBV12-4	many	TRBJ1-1	TGTGCCAGCAGTCACGCGGGGGTTTTCGAAGCTTTCTTT	CASSHAGVFEAFF
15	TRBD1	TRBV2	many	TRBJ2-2	TGTGCCAGCCGACAGACAGGGTCGGGCACCGGGGAGCTGTTTTTT	CASRQTGSGTGELFF
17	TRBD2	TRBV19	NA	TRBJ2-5	TGTGCCAGTAGTATAGGACTAGCGGGAGTGGGAGGAGAGACCCAGTACTTC	CASSIGLAGVGGETQYF
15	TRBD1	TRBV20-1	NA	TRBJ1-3	TGCAGTGCTCCCGGGACAGCGGCGGGTGGAAACACCATATATTTT	CSAPGTAAGGNTIYF
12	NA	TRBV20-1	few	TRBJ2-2	TGCAGTGCTCCCAAACAGGGCGGGGAGCTGTTTTTT	CSAPKQGGELFF
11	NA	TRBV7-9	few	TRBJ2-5	TGTGCCAGCAGCGCTTCGGGGACCCAGTACTTC	CASSASGTQYF
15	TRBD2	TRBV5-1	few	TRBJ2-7	TGCGCCAGCAGCTTAGAGAGCGGGAGGGCAAGGGAGCAGTACTTC	CASSLESGRAREQYF
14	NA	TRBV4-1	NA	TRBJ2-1	TGCGCCAGCAGCCGGGGTGGCAGCTACAATGAGCAGTTCTTC	CASSRGGSYNEQFF
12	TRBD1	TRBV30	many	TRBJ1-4	TGTGCCTCCCGGACAGGGGGCGAAAAACTGTTTTTT	CASRTGGEKLFF
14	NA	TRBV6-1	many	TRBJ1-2	TGTGCCAGCAGCCCAGGATTCTCCTACTATGGCTACACCTTC	CASSPGFSYYGYTF